Shown below are 20 T cell receptor beta chains from a single sample sequenced in a study of T cell responses to AZD1222 COVID-19 vaccine. Assay used: immunoSEQ multiplex PCR; TCRdb lists only in-frame clones, some missing. The repertoire holds 150,000 to 250,000 clones, with under 95% as singletons. The sequencing here drew on peripheral blood, taken 28 days after the second AZD1222 dose. The receptors originated from an adult who received the AZD1222 COVID-19 vaccine.

The V call is TRBV6-5, the J call TRBJ1-5; D might be TRBD1 (5 bases). The V gene lost 0 bases and the J gene lost 9 bases, with 12 bases spanning the gap. Germline V lookup: CDR1 MNHEY, CDR2 SVGAGI. The CDR3 loop spans 14 amino acids. In nucleotides, the CDR3 is TGTGCCAGCAGTTACTCAGGGACCGCTCCGCCCCAGCATTTT. This gives the protein CASSYSGTAPPQHF.

V is TRBV6-1 and J is TRBJ1-6; 7 positions agree with TRBD1. Trimming took 5 bases from V and 5 from J; bases not matched to a gene: 6. The CDR3 consists of 15 residues. The germline V gene has CDR1 MNHNS and CDR2 SASEGT. The CDR3 nucleotides are TGTGCCAGCAGTTGGAACAGGGGCAATAATTCACCCCTCCACTTT. Residues: CASSWNRGNNSPLHF.

V and J are TRBV7-2 and TRBJ2-1; D possibly corresponds to TRBD2 (6 bases). Between the trimmed V and J ends, which lost 1 base and 5 bases, there was a span of 12 bases. Germline CDR1 SGHTA, CDR2 FQGNSA. This CDR3 region has 15 residues. The chain's CDR3 is CASSLGRGAHNEQFF. In DNA, the CDR3 is TGTGCCAGCAGCTTAGGGAGGGGTGCCCACAATGAGCAGTTCTTC.

The rearrangement joins TRBV5-5 to TRBJ1-1; D possibly corresponds to TRBD1 (5 bases). Between the trimmed V and J ends, which lost 4 bases and 5 bases, there was a span of 15 bases. The CDR3 totals 14 residues. Germline-derived CDR1 and CDR2 are SGHKS and YYEKEE (reference sequence). The CDR3 nucleotides read TGTGCCAGCAGCATGGGGGTCCCAGGGACTGAAGCTTTCTTT. Protein product: CASSMGVPGTEAFF.

The chain is built from TRBV28 and TRBJ2-5; 8 nucleotides agree with TRBD2. J was trimmed by 2 bases and V by 3 bases; bases with no gene match: 11. CDR1 is MDHEN, CDR2 SYDVKM, per germline. The CDR3 length is 17 residues. The CDR3 DNA reads TGTGCCAGCAGTTTCGGTTTTTCGCGGGGGGCACAAGAGACCCAGTACTTC. It encodes CASSFGFSRGAQETQYF.

This clone was detected only a few times. This sequence joins TRBV5-6 and TRBJ1-4, with D unresolved. Germline CDR1 is SGHDT and CDR2 is YYEEEE. This CDR3 is 13 amino acids long. Trimming removed 4 bases at V and 7 bases at J, with 11 bases between. The CDR3, as DNA: TGTGCCAGCAGCCCGCGCGCGGGTGAAAAACTGTTTTTT. It is translated as CASSPRAGEKLFF.

This clone showed up just once. The chain carries TRBV7-9 and TRBJ1-2, with D unclear. Per the germline V gene, CDR1 is SEHNR and CDR2 is FQNEAQ (reference sequence). This CDR3 comprises 15 residues. Trimming removed 4 bases at V and 8 bases at J, with 20 bases between. Here the CDR3 reads CASSSRGGTPQGYTF. CDR3 DNA sequence: TGTGCCAGCAGCTCCCGCGGCGGAACCCCTCAGGGCTACACCTTC.

This sequence joins TRBV5-6 and TRBJ1-2; 8 bases match TRBD1. The CDR3 covers 13 residues. V lost 4 bases to trimming and J lost 8 bases; unmatched junction nucleotides: 7. Germline values: CDR1 SGHDT, CDR2 YYEEEE. CDR3 coding DNA: TGTGCCAGCAGCCCCGAGGGGACAGGCGGCTACACCTTC. This encodes CASSPEGTGGYTF.

The V and J genes are TRBV19 and TRBJ1-5, with D tentatively TRBD1 (5 bases). The CDR3 covers 15 residues. V dropped 5 bases and J dropped 7 bases, with 18 bases sitting between them. Looked up from germline, CDR1 is LNHDA and CDR2 is SQIVND (reference sequence). The CDR3 spells CASSPSVTVRQPQHF. The DNA for the CDR3 is TGTGCCAGTAGTCCCTCGGTGACAGTGAGACAGCCCCAGCATTTT.

The chain links TRBV24-1 to TRBJ2-3; 8 bases fit TRBD2. Germline V gives CDR1 KGHDR, CDR2 SFDVKD. V lost 1 base, J lost 7 bases, and 9 bases stayed unmatched. This CDR3 contains 16 residues. This CDR3 is CATSDFRGGNTNTQYF. DNA for the CDR3: TGTGCCACCAGTGATTTTCGGGGGGGCAATACAAATACGCAGTATTTT.

The rearrangement links TRBV3-1 (or the pseudogene TRBV3-2) to TRBJ1-5; D uncertain. This CDR3 is 16 amino acids long. Between the trimmed V and J ends, which lost 2 bases and 4 bases, there was a span of 15 bases. Germline CDR1 LGHDT, CDR2 YNNKEL (reference sequence). The CDR3 DNA follows: TGTGCCAGCAGCCAACCCGGACCTGAACTTAATCAGCCCCAGCATTTT. Translating it yields CASSQPGPELNQPQHF.

The chain combines TRBV6-5 with TRBJ2-1; perhaps D is TRBD1 or TRBD2 (6 bases each). Trimming shortened V by 6 bases and J by 8 bases, and 17 bases separated the two germline ends. This CDR3 spans 14 amino acids. Germline assignment: CDR1 MNHEY and CDR2 SVGAGI. In DNA, the CDR3 is TGTGCCAGCAGGACAGGACTCCCGGGGGATGAGCAGTTCTTC. It translates to CASRTGLPGDEQFF.

The chain recombines TRBV29-1 with TRBJ2-3; D may match TRBD1 or TRBD2 (6 bases each). V was trimmed by 1 base and J by 6 bases, leaving 8 bases between them. CDR1 and CDR2 from the germline V gene are SQVTM and ANQGSEA. CDR3 length equals 12 residues. CDR3 bases: TGCAGCGTTGAAGGGGGGGCGGATACGCAGTATTTT. Amino acids: CSVEGGADTQYF.

The gene calls are TRBV7-6 and TRBJ1-2, with a tentative D call TRBD1 (5 bases). Germline-derived CDR1 and CDR2 are SGHVS and FNYEAQ. The CDR3 length is 14 residues. V was shortened by 0 bases and J by 4 bases, with 9 bases between the two germline ends. As DNA, the CDR3 is TGTGCCAGCAGCTTAGCGGAGGGGCGCTATGGCTACACCTTC. It yields the protein CASSLAEGRYGYTF. Combining the CDR3 with reference TRBV7-6 and TRBJ1-2 gives the whole variable domain GAGVSQSPRYKVTKRGQDVALRCDPISGHVSLYWYRQALGQGPEFLTYFNYEAQQDKSGLPNDRFSAERPEGSISTLTIQRTEQRDSAMYRCASSLAEGRYGYTFGSGTRLTVV.

The chain uses TRBV5-1 and TRBJ1-6; 7 bases line up with TRBD1. The CDR3 contains 17 residues. The trim removed 0 bases at V and 5 bases at J, leaving 8 bases unmatched. Germline CDR1 reads SGHRS; CDR2 reads YFSETQ. The CDR3 DNA follows: TGCGCCAGCAGCTTGGGTCGGACAGGAATGGATAATTCACCCCTCCACTTT. Its protein is CASSLGRTGMDNSPLHF.

The chain joins TRBV7-9 to TRBJ1-5; the D gene is possibly TRBD1 (6 bases). The V gene's germline CDR1 is SEHNR and CDR2 FQNEAQ (reference sequence). This CDR3 contains 14 residues. Trimming cost V 5 bases and J 0 bases, with 8 bases left between them. This CDR3 reads CASSGGGSNQPQHF. For the CDR3, the DNA is TGTGCCAGCAGCGGAGGGGGTAGCAATCAGCCCCAGCATTTT.

This clone has only one observation. This rearrangement joins TRBV11-3 to TRBJ2-1, with a weak D call TRBD2 (5 bases). CDR1 is SGHNT, CDR2 YENEEA, per germline. This CDR3 has 14 amino acids. The V end lost 0 bases, the J end lost 3 bases, and 6 bases lay between the germline ends. The CDR3 spells CASSLDRGYNEQFF. The CDR3 nucleotides are TGTGCCAGCAGCTTAGATCGGGGCTACAATGAGCAGTTCTTC.

The rearrangement links TRBV15 to TRBJ1-3; D is uncertain. The CDR3 is made up of 14 amino acids. Germline CDR1 LNHNV, CDR2 YYDKDF (reference sequence). Trimming left V 6 bases short and J 0 bases short, with 9 bases between. The CDR3 DNA reads as TGTGCCACCAGGCCGCCGGACTCTGGAAACACCATATATTTT. This codes for CATRPPDSGNTIYF.

CDR3 DNA: TGCGCCAGCAGCCCGACCGGATCGGGACAGGGAACCTACGAGCAGTACTTC. Protein: CASSPTGSGQGTYEQYF. This chain joins TRBV4-1 and TRBJ2-7, with TRBD1 matching over 9 bases. The CDR3 spans 17 residues. V lost 4 bases, J lost 2 bases, and 12 bases stayed unmatched. Per the germline V gene, CDR1 is MGHRA and CDR2 is YSYEKL.

The J gene is TRBJ2-7, the V gene TRBV7-6; weak D call: TRBD2 (5 bases). This CDR3 comprises 17 residues. V lost 5 bases and J 6 bases, leaving 26 bases between the germline ends. Looked up from germline, CDR1 is SGHVS and CDR2 is FNYEAQ. The CDR3 region has the DNA TGTGCCAGCAGCCCCGTGGTATCGAGGGTTCGTTCGGCCGAGCAGTACTTC. Its translation is CASSPVVSRVRSAEQYF.